This TCR beta chain derives from a study of blood T cell repertoires in COVID-19. Ages ranged from about 18 to 89 years, with residence in around 24 US areas. The protocol was immunoSEQ multiplex PCR, while the TCRdb copy is restricted to in-frame clones and leaves out a portion. The table includes over 250,000 clones, around 90% detected once. In germline, CDR1 is SGHNT, CDR2 YYREEE (reference sequence). The junction had 6 bases not matched to a gene; V was cut back by 5 bases and J by 2 bases. The CDR3 is 15 residues long. This chain links TRBV5-4 with TRBJ2-7, with 11 nucleotides matching TRBD2. The sequence derives from a woman younger than 45 who had recovered from COVID-19. The sample was PBMCs or T cells enriched from blood (not recorded which). The CDR3 loop reads CASSHTSGSTYEQYF. The DNA of the CDR3 is TGTGCCAGCAGTCATACTAGCGGGAGTACCTACGAGCAGTACTTC.